A selection of T cell receptor beta chains follows, all from one sample in a study of T-cell reconstitution after alpha-beta-depleted transplantation in children. TCRdb recomputed calls from the PCR reads with MiXCR, one row per CDR3 protein. The sample contains about 610,000 distinct CDR3 sequences, about 11% of which appear only once. The specimen comprised PBMCs from the stem cell graft donor, sampled from the stem cell graft. Receptors were obtained from a human donor who donated a stem cell graft to a child with acute myeloid leukemia. The CDR3 runs from the conserved cysteine through the conserved F or W. The order of the fields is D gene, clone size, J gene, V gene, CDR3 DNA, CDR3 protein. The D gene is left open where the match is weak. Where a row states a size, it is once, few, many or the class of an expanded clone; other rows omit it.

D: .
size: few
J: TRBJ2-3
V: TRBV6-1
DNA: TGTGCCAGCAGTGAATCCTGGAGAGGCGTGTATTTT
CDR3: CASSESWRGVYF

D: .
size: .
J: TRBJ1-1
V: TRBV9
DNA: TGTGCCAGCAGCGTAGGGTCCCAAAACACTGAAGCTTTCTTT
CDR3: CASSVGSQNTEAFF

D: .
size: .
J: TRBJ1-5
V: TRBV6-5
DNA: TGTGCCAGCAGTCCAATGGTAGCCAATCAGCCCCAGCATTTT
CDR3: CASSPMVANQPQHF

D: .
size: once
J: TRBJ1-2
V: TRBV14
DNA: TGTGCCAGCAGCCAAGCTTTGGGGGGAGGTGGCTACACCTTC
CDR3: CASSQALGGGGYTF

D: TRBD1
size: few
J: TRBJ2-2
V: TRBV20-1
DNA: TGCAGTGCGAGAGGGGTAGGGGGCGTCTCCGGGGAGCTGTTTTTT
CDR3: CSARGVGGVSGELFF

D: TRBD1
size: .
J: TRBJ1-4
V: TRBV12-3/TRBV12-4
DNA: TGTGCCAGCACCCCCCGGGTTAGACAGGGGGCGGAAAAACTGTTTTTT
CDR3: CASTPRVRQGAEKLFF

D: TRBD1
size: few
J: TRBJ1-2
V: TRBV4-3
DNA: TGCGCCAGCAGCCAAGATATGACAGGGATGTACTATGGCTACACCTTC
CDR3: CASSQDMTGMYYGYTF

D: TRBD1
size: .
J: TRBJ2-5
V: TRBV6-1
DNA: TGTGCCAGCAGGCGGGACAGGGTAGTAGAGACCCAGTACTTC
CDR3: CASRRDRVVETQYF

D: .
size: .
J: TRBJ1-3
V: TRBV20-1
DNA: TGCAGTGCTAGCGACTCTGGAAACACCATATATTTT
CDR3: CSASDSGNTIYF

D: TRBD1
size: .
J: TRBJ1-5
V: TRBV7-2
DNA: TGTGCCAGCAGCCCTCGGGACAGGGAGGCTCAGCCCCAGCATTTT
CDR3: CASSPRDREAQPQHF

D: .
size: many
J: TRBJ2-6
V: TRBV4-2
DNA: TGTGCCAGCAGCCCCAAAGCGGAAGCCTCTGGGGCCAACGTCCTGACTTTC
CDR3: CASSPKAEASGANVLTF

D: TRBD2
size: few
J: TRBJ2-1
V: TRBV28
DNA: TGTGCCAGCAGTTTGCTAGCGGGAGGGCCGAGTAATGAGCAGTTCTTC
CDR3: CASSLLAGGPSNEQFF

D: .
size: .
J: TRBJ1-5
V: TRBV7-2
DNA: TGTGCCAGCAGCTTAGCCCCAGGGAAAGGTCAGCCCCAGCATTTT
CDR3: CASSLAPGKGQPQHF

D: .
size: few
J: TRBJ2-1
V: TRBV6-6
DNA: TGTGCCAGCAGTTATCGGGATGAGCAGTTCTTC
CDR3: CASSYRDEQFF

D: .
size: few
J: TRBJ2-2
V: TRBV12-3/TRBV12-4
DNA: TGTGCCAGCAGTTTAGGCGTAAAAGTCCACACCGGGGAGCTGTTTTTT
CDR3: CASSLGVKVHTGELFF

D: .
size: few
J: TRBJ2-4
V: TRBV7-2
DNA: TGTGCCAGCAGCTTTGGGGGGCCTAACAAAAACATTCAGTACTTC
CDR3: CASSFGGPNKNIQYF

D: .
size: many
J: TRBJ2-1
V: TRBV5-1
DNA: TGCGCCAGCAGCTTGGCATGGGGGGTGGATGAGCAGTTCTTC
CDR3: CASSLAWGVDEQFF

D: .
size: .
J: TRBJ2-3
V: TRBV5-1
DNA: TGCGCCAGCAGCTTGGGGGCGGGCCCCACAGATACGCAGTATTTT
CDR3: CASSLGAGPTDTQYF

D: .
size: .
J: TRBJ2-3
V: TRBV6-5
DNA: TGTGCCAGCAGTTCCCCCCCGGAGGGGTTAGATACGCAGTATTTT
CDR3: CASSSPPEGLDTQYF

D: .
size: many
J: TRBJ2-7
V: TRBV20-1
DNA: TGCAGTGTGGGTCTAGCCCCCTACTACGAGCAGTACTTC
CDR3: CSVGLAPYYEQYF

D: TRBD2
size: many
J: TRBJ2-5
V: TRBV14
DNA: TGTGCCAGCAGCCACCGGCGGGGAGGGGACTCGGAGACCCAGTACTTC
CDR3: CASSHRRGGDSETQYF

D: .
size: few
J: TRBJ2-7
V: TRBV2
DNA: TGTGCCAGCAGTGATGTCCGGTCAAGCGAGCAGTACTTC
CDR3: CASSDVRSSEQYF

D: .
size: many
J: TRBJ2-2
V: TRBV2
DNA: TGTGCCAGCAGTGTTGTTAGCGGGAACACCGGGGAGCTGTTTTTT
CDR3: CASSVVSGNTGELFF

D: TRBD2
size: .
J: TRBJ2-2
V: TRBV20-1
DNA: TGCAGTGCCCCGACTAGCGGGAGGGTCCCCGGGGAGCTGTTTTTT
CDR3: CSAPTSGRVPGELFF

D: .
size: many
J: TRBJ1-1
V: TRBV9
DNA: TGTGCCAGCACACCGGGAGTAGGTACTGAAGCTTTCTTT
CDR3: CASTPGVGTEAFF

D: TRBD1
size: few
J: TRBJ1-2
V: TRBV6-1
DNA: TGTGCCGTCAAGGGAGTGGACAGGGCGGCAGGAGGCTACACCTTC
CDR3: CAVKGVDRAAGGYTF

D: TRBD2
size: many
J: TRBJ2-1
V: TRBV10-3
DNA: TGTGCCATCAGTGAGTCAGGGGCGGGAGGACATGAGCAGTTCTTC
CDR3: CAISESGAGGHEQFF